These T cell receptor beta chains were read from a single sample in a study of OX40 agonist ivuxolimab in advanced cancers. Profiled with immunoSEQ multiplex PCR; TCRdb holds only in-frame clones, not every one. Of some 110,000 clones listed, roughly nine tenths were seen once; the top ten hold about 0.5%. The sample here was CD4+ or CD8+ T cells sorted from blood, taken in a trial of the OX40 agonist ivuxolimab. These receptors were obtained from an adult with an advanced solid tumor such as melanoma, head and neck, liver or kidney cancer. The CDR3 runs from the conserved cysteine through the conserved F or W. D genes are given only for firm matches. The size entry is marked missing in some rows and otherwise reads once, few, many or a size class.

TGTGCCTGGACTTTGGGACAGATAAATTCACCCCTCCACTTT	CAWTLGQINSPLHF	.	TRBV30	TRBJ1-6	TRBD1
TGTGCCAGCAGCTTAGACGGACAGGGAACCTACGAGCAGTACTTC	CASSLDGQGTYEQYF	.	TRBV7-9	TRBJ2-7	TRBD1
TGTGCCAGCAGTTTATGGTCCCGACGTAGGGTCAATGAGCAGTTCTTC	CASSLWSRRRVNEQFF	.	TRBV28	TRBJ2-1	.
TGTGCCAGCAGCTTAATGTCCAGTCCGAATTCACCCCTCCACTTT	CASSLMSSPNSPLHF	.	TRBV7-8	TRBJ1-6	.
TGTGCCAGCAGTGACTTAGGGAACTACACGTCCTACGAGCAGTACTTC	CASSDLGNYTSYEQYF	.	TRBV2	TRBJ2-7	.
TGTGCCACCAGCAGAGGGGACGCCGTCGAAGGAAACACCATATATTTT	CATSRGDAVEGNTIYF	once	TRBV15	TRBJ1-3	.
TGTGCCAGCAGTTCTTCTAGCGGGGGGACTGAGCAGTTCTTC	CASSSSSGGTEQFF	.	TRBV6-6	TRBJ2-1	TRBD2
TGCGCCAGCAGTGCCCGACTAGCGGGGGGCCCCACCGGGGAGCTGTTTTTT	CASSARLAGGPTGELFF	.	TRBV23-1	TRBJ2-2	TRBD2
TGTGCCAGCAGCACCGGACAGGGTAGCACAGATACGCAGTATTTT	CASSTGQGSTDTQYF	.	TRBV7-2	TRBJ2-3	TRBD1
TGTGCCAGCAGTACAGGGGATGGGGGAAACACCATATATTTT	CASSTGDGGNTIYF	.	TRBV6-1	TRBJ1-3	TRBD1
TGTGCCAGCAGTGGTAGGGTACCCCTCCACTTT	CASSGRVPLHF	few	TRBV2	TRBJ1-6	.
TGTGCCAGCAGCGACCTCCCAGGGCAGGGCTACACCTTC	CASSDLPGQGYTF	.	TRBV6-1	TRBJ1-2	.
TGTGCCAGCAAGGGCGGTGGTACGCAGTATTTT	CASKGGGTQYF	.	TRBV2	TRBJ2-3	.
TGCGCCAGCAGCTTGGAACAGGAATATGGCTACACCTTC	CASSLEQEYGYTF	.	TRBV5-1	TRBJ1-2	.
TGTGCCAGCAACGGTGGGGCCAACGTCCTGACTTTC	CASNGGANVLTF	.	TRBV7-9	TRBJ2-6	.
TGTGCCAGCAGTACGACAGGGCAAGGAAACACCATATATTTT	CASSTTGQGNTIYF	once	TRBV6-5	TRBJ1-3	TRBD1